This T cell receptor (beta chain) originates from a study of beta chain features in type 1 diabetes. Expressed TCRB transcripts were sequenced because the entire RNA isolate underwent reverse transcription. Profiled with immunoSEQ multiplex PCR; TCRdb holds only in-frame clones, not every one. The sample holds around 50,000 clones, 35% to 55% seen once. Study-wide results and caveats: Moderate but significant shortening of TCRB CDR3s was recorded in all four CD4+ subsets from Type 1 diabetes patients. A possible short-template PCR bias applies equally to patients and controls.

It was via CD45RO/CCR7/CD25/CD127/CD95/CD27 that CD4+ naive, central memory, regulatory and stem cell-like memory cells were sorted. On this clone itself: Its specificity is unknown.

The sequence derives from a man aged 30-40 years with type 1 diabetes. Sequenced material: stem cell memory CD4+ T cells from blood.

CDR3: CASFGGTRYF. Written as DNA, the CDR3 is TGTGCCAGCTTCGGGGGGACTCGGTACTTC. The chain has TRBV28 and TRBJ2-7; 7 bases match TRBD2. V shed 8 bases and J 12 bases; nucleotides not matched to a gene: 7. CDR1 and CDR2 from the germline V gene are MDHEN and SYDVKM. CDR3 length equals 10 residues.